Each of the 15 T cell receptor beta chains below was sequenced from the same sample in a study of human T cells and chemical hapten exposure. From the RACE reads, TCRdb called clonotypes with MiXCR, one entry per CDR3 protein. The sample yields approximately 59,000 distinct CDR3 sequences, under 7.5% seen once. Indicated time point: healthy volunteer bleed at 6 weeks. Sequencing started from total RNA isolated from unfractionated whole blood. Sequencing input: whole blood. These receptors were collected from a female donor in good health. Some clones in this sample may be carry-over from other donors' samples.

The chain recombines TRBV12-3 or TRBV12-4 with TRBJ2-1, with a tentative D call TRBD2 (5 bases). The CDR3 runs to 17 residues. V lost 1 base, J lost 0 bases, and 13 bases lay in between. The CDR3 protein is CASSLVSTGSSYNEQFF. CDR3 coding DNA: TGTGCCAGCAGTTTAGTATCCACTGGGAGCTCCTACAATGAGCAGTTCTTC.

The chain uses TRBV6-1 and TRBJ2-7; D is undetermined. The CDR3 is 13 residues long. Trimming pared 3 bases from V and 3 bases from J, leaving 9 bases between. Per the germline V gene, CDR1 is MNHNS and CDR2 is SASEGT. CDR3 amino acids: CASSEQARYEQYF. For the CDR3, the DNA is TGTGCCAGCAGTGAGCAGGCACGCTACGAGCAGTACTTC.

Comment on this clonotype: The conserved phenylalanine or tryptophan is not found at the CDR3 terminus, so this likely reflects a read error. V usage is TRBV10-3 and J usage is TRBJ2-3; D is undetermined. Trimming cost V 0 bases and J 4 bases, with 2 bases left between them. CDR3 size: 12 residues. Germline lookup yields CDR1 ENHRY and CDR2 SYGVKD. CDR3 sequence reads: CAISESADTQYL. CDR3 nucleotides: TGTGCCATCAGTGAGTCCGCAGATACGCAGTATTTA.

V usage is TRBV5-1 and J usage is TRBJ2-7; 8 bases fit TRBD2. V gave up 0 bases and J gave up 5 bases; unmatched junction bases: 4. The CDR3 has 14 amino acids. Germline V gives CDR1 SGHRS, CDR2 YFSETQ. Here the CDR3 DNA reads TGCGCCAGCAGCTTGGAAGTTAGCGGGAACGAGCAGTACTTC. This sequence encodes CASSLEVSGNEQYF.

Many counts were recorded for this clonotype. The V gene is TRBV9, the J gene TRBJ2-1; TRBD2 is a possible D gene (6 bases). The CDR3 runs 15 residues. Germline V CDR1 and CDR2: SGDLS, YYNGEE. Trimming pared 0 bases from V and 9 bases from J, leaving 16 bases between. Here the CDR3 DNA reads TGTGCCAGCAGCGTAGCGCGGAGGGAGAACGGTGAGCAGTTCTTC. This codes for CASSVARRENGEQFF. The whole variable domain, filled in from reference TRBV9 and TRBJ2-1, reads DSGVTQTPKHLITATGQRVTLRCSPRSGDLSVYWYQQSLDQGLQFLIQYYNGEERAKGNILERFSAQQFPDLHSELNLSSLELGDSALYFCASSVARRENGEQFFGPGTRLTVL.

This clonotype was seen at least ten times. The chain carries TRBV12-3 or TRBV12-4 and TRBJ1-2, with TRBD1 as a possible D gene (6 bases). The CDR3 is 14 residues long. V shed 5 bases and J shed 6 bases, with 16 bases lying between them. The CDR3 coding sequence is TGTGCCAGCAGTCGTTACAGGGAAGGCCATGGCTACACCTTC. Translating it yields CASSRYREGHGYTF.

This clonotype was seen many times. The V and J genes are TRBV7-2 and TRBJ2-1; 11 bases line up with TRBD2. From germline, CDR1 is SGHTA and CDR2 FQGNSA. CDR3 length equals 16 residues. With V trimmed by 5 bases and J by 9 bases, 12 bases remained unmatched. DNA of the CDR3: TGTGCCAGCAGCATCCGACTAGCGGGAAAGTGGGGTGAGCAGTTCTTC. This translates into CASSIRLAGKWGEQFF.

This clonotype showed up many times. The V call is TRBV20-1, the J call TRBJ2-7; 7 bases are a match to TRBD2. Losses at the gene ends were 0 bases for V and 1 base for J; bases not matched to a gene: 9. Germline V CDR1 and CDR2: DFQATT, SNEGSKA (reference sequence). CDR3 length: 16 amino acids. The CDR3 coding sequence is TGCAGTGCTAGAGATGCCGGGCGGGAGATTTCCTACGAGCAGTACTTC. Translating it yields CSARDAGREISYEQYF.

There are many counts of this clonotype. CDR3: CASSAPGQGIHEQFF. For the CDR3, the DNA is TGCGCCAGCAGCGCGCCGGGACAGGGTATTCATGAGCAGTTCTTC. V and J are TRBV5-1 and TRBJ2-1, with 9 bases aligning to TRBD1. Per the germline V gene, CDR1 is SGHRS and CDR2 is YFSETQ. CDR3 length: 15 residues. Trimming cost V 4 bases and J 8 bases; bases outside gene matches: 10. Complete variable domain (other parts from reference TRBV5-1 and TRBJ2-1): KAGVTQTPRYLIKTRGQQVTLSCSPISGHRSVSWYQQTPGQGLQFLFEYFSETQRNKGNFPGRFSGRQFSNSRSEMNVSTLELGDSALYLCASSAPGQGIHEQFFGPGTRLTVL.

The chain couples TRBV6-2 or TRBV6-3 to TRBJ2-5; D is possibly TRBD1 (5 bases). Germline assignment: CDR1 MNHEY and CDR2 SVGEGT. The CDR3 is made up of 17 amino acids. Trimming cost V 8 bases and J 2 bases, with 24 bases left between them. The CDR3 loop is CASRKDGSQGRQETQYF. The CDR3 nucleotides read TGTGCCAGCCGCAAGGATGGTTCTCAGGGTCGACAAGAGACCCAGTACTTC.

Ten or more counts support this clonotype. This sequence joins TRBV5-1 and TRBJ2-3, with D possibly matching TRBD2 (6 bases). This CDR3 spans 16 amino acids. Germline V gene sequence: CDR1 SGHRS, CDR2 YFSETQ. V lost 0 bases and J lost 3, with 14 bases in between. The CDR3 nucleotides read TGCGCCAGCAGCTTGGATGGGGCGGGGAGGACAGATACGCAGTATTTT. This gives the protein CASSLDGAGRTDTQYF. The full variable domain, with the rest looked up from reference TRBV5-1 and TRBJ2-3, is KAGVTQTPRYLIKTRGQQVTLSCSPISGHRSVSWYQQTPGQGLQFLFEYFSETQRNKGNFPGRFSGRQFSNSRSEMNVSTLELGDSALYLCASSLDGAGRTDTQYFGPGTRLTVL.

In this sample, this clonotype turned up many times. The J gene is TRBJ1-5, the V gene TRBV2; D gene unclear. Between the trimmed V and J ends, which lost 1 base and 6 bases, there was a span of 7 bases. The CDR3 covers 13 residues. Germline V gene lookup returns CDR1 SNHLY and CDR2 FYNNEI. The CDR3 reads CASSEVGIQPQHF. For the CDR3, the DNA is TGTGCCAGCAGTGAAGTCGGCATTCAGCCCCAGCATTTT.

This clonotype occurred many times. CDR3 amino acids: CASSLGSTPSTDTQYF. In DNA, the CDR3 is TGTGCCAGCAGTTTGGGCAGTACTCCTAGCACAGATACGCAGTATTTT. The chain links TRBV12-3 or TRBV12-4 to TRBJ2-3; D ambiguous. The CDR3 length is 16 residues. V lost 3 bases and J lost 0, with 13 bases in between.

In its sample, this clonotype was seen a few times. The chain employs TRBV20-1 and TRBJ2-4; TRBD2 matches at 12 bases. The CDR3 runs 13 residues. Germline V gene lookup returns CDR1 DFQATT and CDR2 SNEGSKA (reference sequence). Trimming took 3 bases from V and 8 from J; bases not matched to a gene: 2. CDR3 nucleotide sequence: TGCAGTGCTAGGACTAGCGGGAGACACATTCAGTACTTC. This gives the protein CSARTSGRHIQYF.

This clonotype turned up a few times. The gene calls are TRBV6-5 and TRBJ1-6; 9 bases fit TRBD1. The germline V gene encodes CDR1 MNHEY and CDR2 SVGAGI. The CDR3 extends over 14 amino acids. With V trimmed by 6 bases and J by 9 bases, 6 bases remained unmatched. The CDR3 nucleotides are TGTGCCAGCAGGACAGGACAGGGGAGTTCACCCCTCCACTTT. It codes for CASRTGQGSSPLHF.